This TCR beta chain was sequenced for a study of identical twins. TCRdb passed the 5' RACE reads through MiXCR, listing each CDR3 protein once. This table has just under 650,000 distinct CDR3 sequences, around 7.4% appearing once. Notes on the study in general: The conclusions drew on cross-sectional statistical analysis instead of tracking the same donors.

CDR3 length: 16 residues. This clonotype was counted a few times. No antigen is known for it. A further study also used this sample, focusing on yellow fever vaccine responses in identical twins.

The rearrangement links TRBV21-1 to TRBJ2-3; TRBD2 reflects the table's D call only, with no check against the DNA. TRBV21-1 is classified as a pseudogene. This TCR derives from a woman in her late teens or twenties in good health. Material: PBMCs. CDR3 DNA sequence: TGTGCCAGCCTAGCGGGAGGCAACACTAGCACAGATACGCAGTATTTT. Translation gives CASLAGGNTSTDTQYF.